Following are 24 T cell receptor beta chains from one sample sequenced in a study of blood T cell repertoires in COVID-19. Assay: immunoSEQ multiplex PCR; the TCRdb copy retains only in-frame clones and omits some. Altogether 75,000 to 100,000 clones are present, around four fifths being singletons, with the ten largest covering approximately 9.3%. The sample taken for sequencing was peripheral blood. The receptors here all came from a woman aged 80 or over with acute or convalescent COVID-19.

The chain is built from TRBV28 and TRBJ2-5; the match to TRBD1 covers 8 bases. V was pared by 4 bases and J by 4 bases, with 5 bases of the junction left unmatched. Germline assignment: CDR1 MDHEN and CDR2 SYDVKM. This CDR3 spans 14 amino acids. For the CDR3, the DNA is TGTGCCAGCAGTTCTCCCGGACAGGGAGAGACCCAGTACTTC. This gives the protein CASSSPGQGETQYF.

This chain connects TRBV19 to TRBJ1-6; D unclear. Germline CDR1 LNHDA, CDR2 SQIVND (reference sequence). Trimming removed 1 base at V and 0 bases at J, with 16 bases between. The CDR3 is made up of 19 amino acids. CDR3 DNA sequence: TGTGCCAGTAGTATAGGCAGGTCCGGAAGAAGCTCCTATAATTCACCCCTCCACTTT. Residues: CASSIGRSGRSSYNSPLHF.

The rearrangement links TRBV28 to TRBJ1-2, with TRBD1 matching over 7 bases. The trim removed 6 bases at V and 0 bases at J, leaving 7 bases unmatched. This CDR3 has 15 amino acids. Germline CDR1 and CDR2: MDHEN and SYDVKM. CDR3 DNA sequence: TGTGCCAGCAGAGCCGGGACAGACACTAACTATGGCTACACCTTC. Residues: CASRAGTDTNYGYTF.

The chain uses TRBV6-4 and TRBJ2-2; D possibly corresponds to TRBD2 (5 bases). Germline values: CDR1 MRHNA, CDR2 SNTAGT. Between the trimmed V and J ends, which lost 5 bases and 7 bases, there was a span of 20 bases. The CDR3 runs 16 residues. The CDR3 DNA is TGTGCCAGCAGTATCCGGTGGAGAGGGATGAGCGGGGAGCTGTTTTTT. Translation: CASSIRWRGMSGELFF.

CDR3 protein: CASSEARGGYGYTF. The DNA of the CDR3 is TGTGCCAGCAGTGAAGCGCGGGGGGGCTATGGCTACACCTTC. This sequence joins TRBV2 and TRBJ1-2, with a tentative D call TRBD1 (5 bases). This CDR3 has 14 amino acids. The V end lost 0 bases, the J end lost 4 bases, and 9 bases lay between the germline ends. Germline CDR1 and CDR2: SNHLY and FYNNEI.

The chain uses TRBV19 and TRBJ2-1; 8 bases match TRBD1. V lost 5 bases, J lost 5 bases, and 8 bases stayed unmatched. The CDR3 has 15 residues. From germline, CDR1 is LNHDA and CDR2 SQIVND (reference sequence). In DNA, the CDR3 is TGTGCCAGTAGTCCTGTAGGACAGGGACACAATGAGCAGTTCTTC. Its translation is CASSPVGQGHNEQFF. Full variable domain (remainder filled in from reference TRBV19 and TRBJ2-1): DGGITQSPKYLFRKEGQNVTLSCEQNLNHDAMYWYRQDPGQGLRLIYYSQIVNDFQKGDIAEGYSVSREKKESFPLTVTSAQKNPTAFYLCASSPVGQGHNEQFFGPGTRLTVL.

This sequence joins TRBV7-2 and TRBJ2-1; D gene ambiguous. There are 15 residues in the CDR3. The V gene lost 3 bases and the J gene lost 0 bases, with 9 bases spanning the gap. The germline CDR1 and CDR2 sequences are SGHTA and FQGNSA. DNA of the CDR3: TGTGCCAGCAGCTTGTCTTCTAGCTCCTACAATGAGCAGTTCTTC. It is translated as CASSLSSSSYNEQFF.

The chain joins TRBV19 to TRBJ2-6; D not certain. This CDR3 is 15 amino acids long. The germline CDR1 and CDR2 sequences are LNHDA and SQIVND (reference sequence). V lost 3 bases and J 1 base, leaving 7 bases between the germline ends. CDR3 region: CASSMYSSGANVLTF. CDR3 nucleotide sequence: TGTGCCAGTAGTATGTACTCATCTGGGGCCAACGTCCTGACTTTC.

The CDR3: CASSPHRSNGNEQFF. CDR3 DNA sequence: TGTGCCAGCAGCCCACACCGATCCAATGGCAATGAGCAGTTCTTC. The chain is built from TRBV3-1 (or the pseudogene TRBV3-2) and TRBJ2-1, with D uncertain. Trimming removed 4 bases from V and 6 bases from J, with 16 bases in between. Germline V lookup: CDR1 LGHDT, CDR2 YNNKEL (reference sequence). The CDR3 has 15 amino acids.

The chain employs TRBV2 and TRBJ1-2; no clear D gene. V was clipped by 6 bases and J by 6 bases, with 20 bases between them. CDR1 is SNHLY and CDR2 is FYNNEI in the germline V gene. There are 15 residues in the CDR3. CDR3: CASSLEGGVGNGYTF. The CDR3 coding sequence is TGTGCCAGCAGCTTAGAGGGTGGGGTGGGGAATGGCTACACCTTC.

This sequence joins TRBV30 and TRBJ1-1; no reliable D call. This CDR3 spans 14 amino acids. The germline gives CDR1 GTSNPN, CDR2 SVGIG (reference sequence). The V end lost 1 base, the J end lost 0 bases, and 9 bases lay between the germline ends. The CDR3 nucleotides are TGTGCCTGGAGTGCAGGCCCTTTGAACACTGAAGCTTTCTTT. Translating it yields CAWSAGPLNTEAFF.

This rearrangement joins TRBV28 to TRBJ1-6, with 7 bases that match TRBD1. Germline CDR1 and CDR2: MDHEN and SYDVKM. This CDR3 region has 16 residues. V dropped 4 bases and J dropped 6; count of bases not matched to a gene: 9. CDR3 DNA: TGTGCCAGCAGTTCGCCGAACAGGGGTGGTAATTCACCCCTCCACTTT. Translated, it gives CASSSPNRGGNSPLHF.

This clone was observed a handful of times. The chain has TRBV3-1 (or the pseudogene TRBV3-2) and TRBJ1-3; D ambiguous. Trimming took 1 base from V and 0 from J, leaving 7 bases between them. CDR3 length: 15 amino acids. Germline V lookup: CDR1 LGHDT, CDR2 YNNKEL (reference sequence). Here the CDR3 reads CASSQGWSSGNTIYF. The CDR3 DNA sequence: TGTGCCAGCAGCCAAGGATGGAGCTCTGGAAACACCATATATTTT.

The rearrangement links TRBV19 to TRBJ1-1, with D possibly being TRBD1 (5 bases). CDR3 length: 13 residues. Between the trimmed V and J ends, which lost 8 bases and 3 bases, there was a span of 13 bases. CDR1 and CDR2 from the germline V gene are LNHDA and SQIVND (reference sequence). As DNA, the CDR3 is TGTGCCAGTGGGGCAGGGATGTACACTGAAGCTTTCTTT. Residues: CASGAGMYTEAFF.

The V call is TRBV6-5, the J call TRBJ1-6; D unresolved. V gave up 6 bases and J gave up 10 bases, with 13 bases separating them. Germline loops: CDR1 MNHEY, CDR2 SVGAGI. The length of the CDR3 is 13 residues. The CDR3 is CASRLDGNSPLHF. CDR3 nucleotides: TGTGCCAGCAGGCTGGACGGGAACTCACCCCTCCACTTT.

The CDR3 reads CATQGQGQNTEAFF. The CDR3 bases are TGTGCCACCCAGGGTCAGGGCCAGAACACTGAAGCTTTCTTT. The rearrangement joins TRBV28 to TRBJ1-1; possible D gene TRBD1, 5 bases. Germline V gene lookup returns CDR1 MDHEN and CDR2 SYDVKM. The CDR3 consists of 14 residues. V lost 10 bases, J lost 1 base, and 16 bases lay in between.

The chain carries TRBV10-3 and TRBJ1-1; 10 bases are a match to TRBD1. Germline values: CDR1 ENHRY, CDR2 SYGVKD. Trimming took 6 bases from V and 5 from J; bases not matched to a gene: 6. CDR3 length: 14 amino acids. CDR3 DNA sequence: TGTGCCATCAGACGACAGGGGGCGGGAACTGAAGCTTTCTTT. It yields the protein CAIRRQGAGTEAFF.

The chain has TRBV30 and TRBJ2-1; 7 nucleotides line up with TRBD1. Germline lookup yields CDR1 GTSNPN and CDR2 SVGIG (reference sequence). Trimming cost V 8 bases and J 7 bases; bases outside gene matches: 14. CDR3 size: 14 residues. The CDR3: CAQSEAGGRNEQFF. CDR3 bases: TGTGCCCAAAGTGAGGCAGGGGGTAGGAATGAGCAGTTCTTC.

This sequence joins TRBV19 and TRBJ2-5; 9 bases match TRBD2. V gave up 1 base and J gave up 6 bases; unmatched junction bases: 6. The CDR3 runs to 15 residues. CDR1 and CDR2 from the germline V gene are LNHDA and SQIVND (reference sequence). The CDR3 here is CASSIGVGLAKTQYF. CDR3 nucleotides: TGTGCCAGTAGTATAGGTGTCGGACTAGCGAAGACCCAGTACTTC. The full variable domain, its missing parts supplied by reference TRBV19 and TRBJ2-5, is DGGITQSPKYLFRKEGQNVTLSCEQNLNHDAMYWYRQDPGQGLRLIYYSQIVNDFQKGDIAEGYSVSREKKESFPLTVTSAQKNPTAFYLCASSIGVGLAKTQYFGPGTRLLVL.

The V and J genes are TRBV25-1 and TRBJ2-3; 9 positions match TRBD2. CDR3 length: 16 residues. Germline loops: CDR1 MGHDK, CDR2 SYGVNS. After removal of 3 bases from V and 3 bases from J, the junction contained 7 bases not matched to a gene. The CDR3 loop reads CASSDTRGGGTDTQYF. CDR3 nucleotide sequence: TGTGCCAGCAGTGACACGCGGGGGGGCGGAACAGATACGCAGTATTTT. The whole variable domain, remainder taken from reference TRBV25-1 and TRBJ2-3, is EADIYQTPRYLVIGTGKKITLECSQTMGHDKMYWYQQDPGMELHLIHYSYGVNSTEKGDLSSESTVSRIRTEHFPLTLESARPSHTSQYLCASSDTRGGGTDTQYFGPGTRLTVL.

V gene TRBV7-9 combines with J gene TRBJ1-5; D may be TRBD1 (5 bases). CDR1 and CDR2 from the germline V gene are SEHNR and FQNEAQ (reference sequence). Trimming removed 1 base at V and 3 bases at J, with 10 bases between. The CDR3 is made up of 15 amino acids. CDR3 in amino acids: CASSLGGGVNQPQHF. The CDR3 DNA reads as TGTGCCAGCAGCTTAGGGGGGGGTGTCAATCAGCCCCAGCATTTT. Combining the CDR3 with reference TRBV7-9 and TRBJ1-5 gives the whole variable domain DTGVSQNPRHKITKRGQNVTFRCDPISEHNRLYWYRQTLGQGPEFLTYFQNEAQLEKSRLLSDRFSAERPKGSFSTLEIQRTEQGDSAMYLCASSLGGGVNQPQHFGDGTRLSIL.

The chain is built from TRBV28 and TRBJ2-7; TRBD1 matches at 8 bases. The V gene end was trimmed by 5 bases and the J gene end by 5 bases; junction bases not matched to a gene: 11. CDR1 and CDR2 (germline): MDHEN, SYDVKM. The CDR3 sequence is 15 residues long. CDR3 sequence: CASSPGQGLLNEQYF. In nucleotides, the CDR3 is TGTGCCAGCAGTCCCGGACAGGGTTTGCTGAACGAGCAGTACTTC. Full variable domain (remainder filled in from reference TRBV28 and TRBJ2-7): DVKVTQSSRYLVKRTGEKVFLECVQDMDHENMFWYRQDPGLGLRLIYFSYDVKMKEKGDIPEGYSVSREKKERFSLILESASTNQTSMYLCASSPGQGLLNEQYFGPGTRLTVT.

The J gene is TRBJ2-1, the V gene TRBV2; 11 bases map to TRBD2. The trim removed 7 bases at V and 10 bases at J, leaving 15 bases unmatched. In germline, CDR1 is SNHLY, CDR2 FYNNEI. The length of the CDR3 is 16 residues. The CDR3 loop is CASKRTSGWEFGEQFF. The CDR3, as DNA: TGTGCCAGCAAACGGACTAGCGGGTGGGAGTTTGGGGAGCAGTTCTTC.

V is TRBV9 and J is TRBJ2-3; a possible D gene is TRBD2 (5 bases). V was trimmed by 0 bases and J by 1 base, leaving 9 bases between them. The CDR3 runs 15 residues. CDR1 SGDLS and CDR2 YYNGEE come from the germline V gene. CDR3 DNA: TGTGCCAGCAGCGTAGTACCCGGGGGCACAGATACGCAGTATTTT. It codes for CASSVVPGGTDTQYF.